Each of the 25 T cell receptor beta chains below was sequenced from the same sample in a study of sequential checkpoint blockade in melanoma (dated by TCRdb to the late 2010s). The treatment or condition label for this specimen denotes: randomized to nivolumab then ipilimumab (arm A) or the reverse (arm B). Receptor libraries were prepared by the immunoSEQ multiplex PCR assay. Not all clones reach the TCRdb copy of this immuneACCESS table, which keeps in-frame sequences only. Checked studies attribute under half of the gap to unresolved V genes and leave the rest unexplained. This sample has more than 9,000 clones in its table, and roughly 80% of those were observed once. The ten biggest clones cover 10% of the sample. The sequences come from CD8+ T cells sorted from blood (inferred from file names), collected from a patient given nivolumab and ipilimumab in sequence. The origin of the receptors is a human donor with melanoma.

V is TRBV2 and J is TRBJ2-1; 14 nucleotides match TRBD2. The CDR3 has 15 amino acids. The junction had 5 bases not matched to a gene; V was cut back by 6 bases and J by 7 bases. Germline values: CDR1 SNHLY, CDR2 FYNNEI. The CDR3 here is CASRTTSGRGNEQFF. The CDR3 DNA reads TGTGCCAGCAGAACGACTAGCGGGAGGGGGAATGAGCAGTTCTTC.

This clone was observed once. The chain links TRBV4-2 to TRBJ1-1; D might be TRBD1 (6 bases). V lost 3 bases, J lost 0 bases, and 14 bases lay in between. CDR1 and CDR2 (germline): LGHNA, YNFKEQ. The CDR3 runs 16 residues. The CDR3 DNA sequence: TGTGCCAGCAGCCACGATACACAGGGATTGAACACTGAAGCTTTCTTT. It encodes CASSHDTQGLNTEAFF.

The rearrangement uses TRBV2 and TRBJ2-3; D perhaps matches TRBD1 (6 bases). CDR1 is SNHLY and CDR2 is FYNNEI in the germline V gene. V dropped 7 bases and J dropped 4 bases, with 18 bases sitting between them. This CDR3 spans 15 amino acids. The CDR3 loop reads CASKTDSRRSDTQYF. For the CDR3, the DNA is TGTGCCAGCAAAACGGACAGTCGGAGGTCAGATACGCAGTATTTT.

The chain recombines TRBV4-2 with TRBJ1-4; D call uncertain. Looked up from germline, CDR1 is LGHNA and CDR2 is YNFKEQ. Trimming took off 3 bases at V and 6 bases at J, with 14 bases between the two ends. The CDR3 is 15 residues long. The DNA of the CDR3 is TGTGCCAGCAGCCACGCGACTGCCAGCGATGAAAAACTGTTTTTT. Translated, it gives CASSHATASDEKLFF.

This clone was seen ten or more times. The chain has TRBV6-1 and TRBJ2-7; 10 bases agree with TRBD1. CDR3 length: 14 residues. Germline V lookup: CDR1 MNHNS, CDR2 SASEGT. V was pared by 6 bases and J by 3 bases, with 5 bases of the junction left unmatched. In DNA, the CDR3 is TGTGCCAGCAGCCCGGGACAGGGGAGCTACGAGCAGTACTTC. Residues: CASSPGQGSYEQYF.

The gene calls are TRBV27 and TRBJ2-3; tentative D call: TRBD2 (5 bases). Trimming left V 1 base short and J 0 bases short, with 11 bases between. Germline V gene lookup returns CDR1 MNHEY and CDR2 SMNVEV (reference sequence). The CDR3 has 16 amino acids. CDR3 DNA: TGTGCCAGCAGTTTATACGCGGGCGGGAGCACAGATACGCAGTATTTT. Its protein is CASSLYAGGSTDTQYF.

This clone showed up just a few times. The chain joins TRBV9 to TRBJ2-1, with 8 bases fitting TRBD2. Germline CDR1 reads SGDLS; CDR2 reads YYNGEE. J gave up 8 bases and V 0 bases, and 10 bases lay outside the gene matches. This CDR3 comprises 16 residues. The DNA for the CDR3 is TGTGCCAGCAGCGTAGATGCGGGAGGAGGTTCAGATGAGCAGTTCTTC. Protein product: CASSVDAGGGSDEQFF.

This clone was counted once. V gene TRBV27 combines with J gene TRBJ2-1; D not certain. This CDR3 comprises 12 residues. V lost 3 bases and J lost 3, with 3 bases in between. Germline CDR1 reads MNHEY; CDR2 reads SMNVEV (reference sequence). The CDR3 DNA reads as TGTGCCAGCAGTTTCGGCTACAATGAGCAGTTCTTC. As protein: CASSFGYNEQFF.

V is TRBV7-2 and J is TRBJ2-7; 7 bases agree with TRBD1. After removal of 4 bases from V and 3 bases from J, the junction contained 6 bases not matched to a gene. Germline V gene data show CDR1 as SGHTA and CDR2 as FQGNSA. CDR3 size: 14 residues. Here the CDR3 reads CASSSTGLDYEQYF. The CDR3 nucleotides are TGTGCCAGCAGCTCGACAGGGTTAGACTACGAGCAGTACTTC.

The chain carries TRBV4-2 and TRBJ2-1; D is uncertain. Germline-derived CDR1 and CDR2 are LGHNA and YNFKEQ. The V end lost 0 bases, the J end lost 4 bases, and 10 bases lay between the germline ends. The CDR3 is made up of 15 amino acids. The CDR3 DNA reads as TGTGCCAGCAGCCAAGATTTTAGTGCTTACAATGAGCAGTTCTTC. Encoded protein: CASSQDFSAYNEQFF.

The V call is TRBV29-1, the J call TRBJ1-2, with 9 positions matching TRBD1. V shed 4 bases, J shed 6 bases, and the junction held 9 bases outside the gene matches. Germline V gene sequence: CDR1 SQVTM, CDR2 ANQGSEA. The CDR3 has 14 residues. CDR3 loop: CSVAPGDREHGYTF. CDR3 DNA: TGCAGCGTTGCCCCCGGGGACAGGGAGCATGGCTACACCTTC.

V usage is TRBV27 and J usage is TRBJ1-1; 7 nucleotides align to TRBD1. V gave up 4 bases and J gave up 1 base; unmatched junction bases: 0. The CDR3 covers 13 residues. Germline values: CDR1 MNHEY, CDR2 SMNVEV (reference sequence). CDR3 region: CASSWTGNTEAFF. The CDR3 DNA follows: TGTGCCAGCAGTTGGACAGGGAACACTGAAGCTTTCTTT.

This sequence joins TRBV27 and TRBJ2-7; TRBD2 matches at 7 bases. The CDR3 has 15 residues. V shed 7 bases and J 3 bases; nucleotides not matched to a gene: 12. In germline, CDR1 is MNHEY, CDR2 SMNVEV (reference sequence). The CDR3 DNA follows: TGTGCCAGCAAAGGGATCCCAAGCGGGAACTACGAGCAGTACTTC. It translates to CASKGIPSGNYEQYF.

This clone was seen a single time. CDR3 amino acids: CASSPARSEQYF. DNA of the CDR3: TGTGCCAGTAGTCCAGCACGCAGCGAGCAGTACTTC. The chain couples TRBV19 to TRBJ2-5; the D is unclear. The better agreement between TRBJ2-7 and the DNA end casts doubt on the J call. The CDR3 is 12 residues long. CDR1 is LNHDA and CDR2 is SQIVND in the germline V gene (reference sequence).

The V gene is TRBV7-9, the J gene TRBJ2-3; D might be TRBD2 (5 bases). The CDR3 has 14 residues. Trimming left V 3 bases short and J 2 bases short, with 9 bases between. Germline-derived CDR1 and CDR2 are SEHNR and FQNEAQ (reference sequence). The DNA for the CDR3 is TGTGCCAGCAGCTTCCGGGATTTCACAGATACGCAGTATTTT. Protein sequence: CASSFRDFTDTQYF.

The genes are TRBV7-8 and TRBJ1-4; tentatively, D is TRBD1 (5 bases). Trimming shortened V by 3 bases and J by 0 bases, and 11 bases separated the two germline ends. The CDR3 extends over 16 amino acids. Germline V CDR1 and CDR2: SGHVS, FQNEAQ. CDR3 bases: TGTGCCAGCAGCTTTGACGGAGGGGCAACTAATGAAAAACTGTTTTTT. Its translation is CASSFDGGATNEKLFF.

The chain links TRBV10-3 to TRBJ1-3; 11 positions match TRBD1. This CDR3 has 18 amino acids. V lost 6 bases, J lost 0 bases, and 10 bases stayed unmatched. Germline CDR1 is ENHRY and CDR2 is SYGVKD. The CDR3 protein is CAISPGQGVGGSGNTIYF. As DNA, the CDR3 is TGTGCCATCAGCCCGGGACAGGGGGTTGGTGGCTCTGGAAACACCATATATTTT.

The J gene is TRBJ1-2, the V gene TRBV29-1, with TRBD1 as a possible D gene (5 bases). The germline gives CDR1 SQVTM, CDR2 ANQGSEA. Trimming took 3 bases from V and 7 from J, leaving 9 bases between them. The CDR3 runs 11 residues. CDR3 sequence (DNA): TGCAGCGTTGACCAGGGTGGTGGCTACACCTTC. It yields the protein CSVDQGGGYTF.

The CDR3 region has the DNA TGTGCCAGTAGTATTCCGGGACAGATCTACAATGAGCAGTTCTTC. Protein product: CASSIPGQIYNEQFF. The chain has TRBV19 and TRBJ2-1, with 7 bases lining up with TRBD1. CDR3 length: 15 residues. Germline V gene sequence: CDR1 LNHDA, CDR2 SQIVND (reference sequence). V shed 3 bases, J shed 3 bases, and the junction held 5 bases outside the gene matches.

The CDR3 bases are TGTGCCAGCAGCCCCAGACCAGGGGGGACTGGAAACACCATATATTTT. Translation: CASSPRPGGTGNTIYF. V gene TRBV11-2 combines with J gene TRBJ1-3, with 7 bases lining up with TRBD1. Trimming cost V 5 bases and J 2 bases; bases outside gene matches: 9. From germline, CDR1 is SGHAT and CDR2 FQNNGV. CDR3 length: 16 amino acids. The whole variable domain, filled in from reference TRBV11-2 and TRBJ1-3, reads EAGVAQSPRYKIIEKRQSVAFWCNPISGHATLYWYQQILGQGPKLLIQFQNNGVVDDSQLPKDRFSAERLKGVDSTLKIQPAKLEDSAVYLCASSPRPGGTGNTIYFGEGSWLTVV.

This clone occurred once. V is TRBV27 and J is TRBJ2-7; 7 positions match TRBD2. V was clipped by 3 bases and J by 2 bases; unmatched bases: 10. CDR3 length equals 16 residues. Germline CDR1 reads MNHEY; CDR2 reads SMNVEV (reference sequence). The CDR3 nucleotides read TGTGCCAGCAGTTTGGTGGGTTGGGAGGGGACCTACGAGCAGTACTTC. It is translated as CASSLVGWEGTYEQYF.

This sequence joins TRBV4-1 and TRBJ2-7, with D possibly being TRBD1 (6 bases). The germline CDR1 and CDR2 sequences are MGHRA and YSYEKL. The CDR3 runs to 15 residues. The germline V and J ends were trimmed by 4 bases and 0 bases, with 13 bases remaining between them. The CDR3 protein is CASSLRTESSYEQYF. Here the CDR3 DNA reads TGCGCCAGCAGCCTACGGACAGAAAGCTCCTACGAGCAGTACTTC.

The chain is built from TRBV29-1 and TRBJ2-3; 11 bases match TRBD1. This CDR3 comprises 14 residues. V was clipped by 2 bases and J by 5 bases; unmatched bases: 3. Germline CDR1 and CDR2: SQVTM and ANQGSEA. The CDR3 reads CSVERTGGLDTQYF. In nucleotides, the CDR3 is TGCAGCGTTGAAAGGACAGGGGGCTTAGATACGCAGTATTTT.

V usage is TRBV2 and J usage is TRBJ2-3, with 12 bases that match TRBD2. This CDR3 region has 17 residues. The germline V gene has CDR1 SNHLY and CDR2 FYNNEI. Trimming took 6 bases from V and 6 from J; bases not matched to a gene: 13. The CDR3 sequence: CASSPPLTSGRADTQYF. CDR3 nucleotide sequence: TGTGCCAGCAGCCCCCCCCTGACTAGCGGGAGAGCTGATACGCAGTATTTT.

Comments on this clone: Other DNA sequences in the sample encode the same CDR3. This chain connects TRBV29-1 to TRBJ2-2, with 14 positions matching TRBD2. CDR1 and CDR2 (germline): SQVTM, ANQGSEA. This CDR3 is built from 21 residues. V was clipped by 0 bases and J by 3 bases; unmatched bases: 15. The CDR3 sequence is CSVEDPNHRLAGGPDTGELFF. The CDR3 DNA follows: TGCAGCGTTGAAGATCCAAATCACCGACTAGCGGGAGGGCCAGACACCGGGGAGCTGTTTTTT.